A single count supports the clone carrying this T cell receptor beta chain. The antigen is unknown. Deletions cut 0 bases from V and 4 bases from J, with 9 bases between. The CDR3 consists of 13 residues. Per germline, CDR1 DFQATT and CDR2 SNEGSKA (reference sequence). The source of the sample is a study of T cell repertoires in cytomegalovirus infection. MiXCR, applied by TCRdb to the reads, yields one record per CDR3 protein. The sample includes more than 300,000 distinct CDR3 sequences, just under 35% of them seen just once. The sample was cultured PBMCs, taken from culture after CMV antigen stimulation. This receptor was obtained from a human donor in good health (CMV status not recorded). Some clones in this sample may be carry-over from other donors' samples. The J gene is TRBJ1-2, the V gene TRBV20-1, with unresolved D. Written as DNA, the CDR3 is TGCAGTGCTAGAGATGTGGCCTCCTATGGCTACACCTTC. Translation: CSARDVASYGYTF.